Shown below are 4 T cell receptor beta chains from a single sample sequenced in a study of blood T cell repertoires in COVID-19. The assay was immunoSEQ multiplex PCR, and TCRdb's table has in-frame clones only and misses some. The profile covers roughly 65,000 clones, with roughly four fifths appearing a single time and roughly 41% taken by the ten largest. Sequencing was carried out using peripheral blood. Receptor source: a human donor in a cohort sampled during active COVID-19.

This clone occurred once. The V call is TRBV4-3, the J call TRBJ2-7; 7 nucleotides agree with TRBD1. CDR1 is LGHNA and CDR2 is YSLEER in the germline V gene. V was clipped by 3 bases and J by 0 bases; unmatched bases: 8. This CDR3 spans 16 amino acids. The CDR3 sequence: CASSHATRGSSYEQYF. The CDR3, as DNA: TGCGCCAGCAGCCATGCGACCAGGGGGAGCTCCTACGAGCAGTACTTC.

The CDR3 is CASSGWGADTQYF. The DNA for the CDR3 is TGTGCCAGCTCAGGATGGGGCGCAGATACGCAGTATTTT. The gene calls are TRBV18 and TRBJ2-3; weak D call: TRBD1 (5 bases). Trimming left V 5 bases short and J 4 bases short, with 10 bases between. Germline V gene data show CDR1 as KGHSH and CDR2 as LQKENI. This CDR3 has 13 amino acids.

In nucleotides, the CDR3 is TGTGCCACCAGCAGAATCAGGGACACCGGGGAGCTGTTTTTT. It codes for CATSRIRDTGELFF. The chain employs TRBV15 and TRBJ2-2, with D possibly TRBD1 on 5 matching bases. Germline assignment: CDR1 LNHNV and CDR2 YYDKDF (reference sequence). V was clipped by 2 bases and J by 3 bases, with 7 bases between them. The CDR3 loop spans 14 amino acids.

This chain connects TRBV28 to TRBJ1-4, with 9 bases identical to TRBD1. V trimming: 4 bases; J trimming: 6 bases; junction bases outside the gene matches: 9. The germline V gene encodes CDR1 MDHEN and CDR2 SYDVKM. CDR3 size: 16 residues. CDR3 in DNA: TGTGCCAGCAGTTCCTACCGCGGGACAGGGTATGAAAAACTGTTTTTT. Translation gives CASSSYRGTGYEKLFF.